These T cell receptor beta chains were read from a single sample in a study of shared clonotypes between healthy human individuals. Clones were read by immunoSEQ multiplex PCR, and TCRdb kept only the in-frame ones, dropping some. Altogether 1.5 million to 2.5 million clones are present, less than 95% being singletons, with the ten largest covering more than 0.9%. Sequenced material: naive CD8+ T cells sorted from blood. The receptor source for this set is a man between 18 and 35 years old in good health. Each CDR3 is given with its conserved first and last residue. D genes are given only for firm matches. A row's size may be missing; if present it is once, few, many or a size class.

CDR3 length	V gene	clone size	J gene	D gene	CDR3 DNA	CDR3 protein
16	TRBV5-6	.	TRBJ2-1	TRBD2	TGTGCCAGCAGCTCCCCGGGACTAGGGGGATACAATGAGCAGTTCTTC	CASSSPGLGGYNEQFF
15	TRBV2	.	TRBJ2-2	.	TGTGCCAGCAAGACCCAGGATAGCGCGGCCGGGGAGCTGTTTTTT	CASKTQDSAAGELFF
16	TRBV6-5	.	TRBJ2-7	.	TGTGCCAGCAGTTACTCGTCGGGCAATGAGGCCTACGAGCAGTACTTC	CASSYSSGNEAYEQYF
15	TRBV9	once	TRBJ2-2	.	TGTGCCAGCAGCGTAGTAGGGGGATCAACCGGGGAGCTGTTTTTT	CASSVVGGSTGELFF
15	TRBV4-1	.	TRBJ2-7	.	TGCGCCAGCAGCCTTCCGGGCGGGGAGCTCTACGAGCAGTACTTC	CASSLPGGELYEQYF
16	TRBV4-1	.	TRBJ1-6	TRBD1	TGCGCCAGCAGCCCGGGGGGACAGGGAGGAAATTCACCCCTCCACTTT	CASSPGGQGGNSPLHF
17	TRBV10-3	.	TRBJ2-5	.	TGTGCCATCAGTGAGTCGGTGGAAAAAGCCCATAGGGAGACCCAGTACTTC	CAISESVEKAHRETQYF
13	TRBV19	.	TRBJ2-1	.	TGTGCCAGTAGTGTGGACGGCTACAATGAGCAGTTCTTC	CASSVDGYNEQFF
14	TRBV4-3	.	TRBJ2-7	TRBD1	TGCGCCAGCAGCGACCGGGACAGGGCCTACGAGCAGTACTTC	CASSDRDRAYEQYF
15	TRBV13	.	TRBJ1-4	TRBD1	TGTGCCAGCAGCTTAGAAGGGACAGGGAATGAAAAACTGTTTTTT	CASSLEGTGNEKLFF
12	TRBV7-4	.	TRBJ1-4	.	TGTGCCAGCAGCCAATGGGGGGAAAAACTGTTTTTT	CASSQWGEKLFF
14	TRBV18	.	TRBJ2-5	.	TGTGCCAGCTCACCTGGGCAGGAGAAGGAGACCCAGTACTTC	CASSPGQEKETQYF
15	TRBV9	.	TRBJ2-3	TRBD2	TGTGCCAGCAGCGCAGAGCGGGGGAGCACAGATACGCAGTATTTT	CASSAERGSTDTQYF
13	TRBV6-5	few	TRBJ2-1	.	TGTGCCAGCAGCGGTAGCTCCTACAATGAGCAGTTCTTC	CASSGSSYNEQFF
16	TRBV10-3	.	TRBJ1-2	.	TGTGCCATCAGTCCCCCGATGGGGGGCTCTAACTATGGCTACACCTTC	CAISPPMGGSNYGYTF
13	TRBV15	.	TRBJ1-1	.	TGTGCCACCAGCAGAGGGGAGGGGGATGAAGCTTTCTTT	CATSRGEGDEAFF
12	TRBV11-2	.	TRBJ2-5	TRBD2	TGTGCCAGCAACCCCGGGGGGGAGACCCAGTACTTC	CASNPGGETQYF
14	TRBV14	.	TRBJ2-1	.	TGTGCCAGCAGCCAAGGTGGACTCAACAATGAGCAGTTCTTC	CASSQGGLNNEQFF
13	TRBV19	.	TRBJ1-1	.	TGTGCCAGTAGTCCGCAGGAGAACACTGAAGCTTTCTTT	CASSPQENTEAFF
12	TRBV5-4	.	TRBJ2-3	.	TGTGCCAGCAGCTTCTACACAGATACGCAGTATTTT	CASSFYTDTQYF
17	TRBV6-4	.	TRBJ2-7	TRBD1	TGTGCCAGCAGTCATCGCTCCGGGACAGGGGGAGACTACGAGCAGTACTTC	CASSHRSGTGGDYEQYF
15	TRBV4-1	.	TRBJ2-7	TRBD2	TGCGCCAGCAGCCAAACTAGCGGGCACTCCTACGAGCAGTACTTC	CASSQTSGHSYEQYF
15	TRBV13	.	TRBJ2-2	TRBD1	TGTGCCAGCAGCGGCCGGGACAGCCACACCGGGGAGCTGTTTTTT	CASSGRDSHTGELFF
16	TRBV4-1	.	TRBJ1-6	TRBD1	TGCGCCAGCAGCCCCCTGGGACAGAGAAACAATTCACCCCTCCACTTT	CASSPLGQRNNSPLHF
17	TRBV4-3	once	TRBJ2-1	TRBD2	TGCGCCAGCAGCCCGACGTTAGGACTAGCGGTGTACAATGAGCAGTTCTTC	CASSPTLGLAVYNEQFF
14	TRBV5-4	.	TRBJ2-1	TRBD2	TGTGCCAGCAGCGCCGGGACTAGCTTCGGTGAGCAGTTCTTC	CASSAGTSFGEQFF
14	TRBV6-5	.	TRBJ2-6	.	TGTGCCAGCAGCCTTTATTCTGGGGCCAACGTCCTGACTTTC	CASSLYSGANVLTF
12	TRBV5-6	.	TRBJ2-1	.	TGTGCCAGCAGCTTAGGGGTGCTTGAGCAGTTCTTC	CASSLGVLEQFF
15	TRBV5-4	.	TRBJ2-1	TRBD2	TGTGCCAGCAGCCCGGGACTAATGCTTCCCAATGAGCAGTTCTTC	CASSPGLMLPNEQFF
19	TRBV12-1	.	TRBJ1-5	.	TGTGCCAGCAGCCACCCCAGAGGGGGACAGCTTTATAGCAATCAGCCCCAGCATTTT	CASSHPRGGQLYSNQPQHF
15	TRBV5-4	.	TRBJ1-1	.	TGTGCCAGCAGGTTAAACAGGGACGCGGACACTGAAGCTTTCTTT	CASRLNRDADTEAFF
15	TRBV7-6	.	TRBJ2-7	TRBD1	TGTGCCAGCAGCTACCGGGACAGGGGGTTGGACGAGCAGTACTTC	CASSYRDRGLDEQYF
15	TRBV6-1	.	TRBJ1-2	TRBD1	TGTGCCAGCATCCTCTCCCGGGACAGGGTCTATGGCTACACCTTC	CASILSRDRVYGYTF
15	TRBV4-1	.	TRBJ2-7	.	TGCGCCAGCAGCCAAGATTTGGAGCGTTCCTACGAGCAGTACTTC	CASSQDLERSYEQYF
14	TRBV25-1	.	TRBJ2-3	.	TGTGCCAGCAGTGAATTGAATCGAGGAGATACGCAGTATTTT	CASSELNRGDTQYF
14	TRBV27	.	TRBJ2-7	.	TGTGCCAGCAGTTTATTAGTGGGGGACTACGAGCAGTACTTC	CASSLLVGDYEQYF
18	TRBV4-3	.	TRBJ2-2	TRBD2	TGCGCCAGCAGCCAAGAGGCAGGGTGGGGACTAGCAACCGGGGAGCTGTTTTTT	CASSQEAGWGLATGELFF
14	TRBV5-1	.	TRBJ2-7	.	TGCGCCAGCAGCTCAACCTTGGACGGCTACGAGCAGTACTTC	CASSSTLDGYEQYF
15	TRBV27	.	TRBJ1-5	.	TGTGCCAGCAGTTTATCGATTTGGGGCAATCAGCCCCAGCATTTT	CASSLSIWGNQPQHF